The T cell receptor beta chain described here comes from a study of blood T cell repertoires in COVID-19. Across the study: Samples came from the United States, Italy and Spain, spanning acute and convalescent COVID-19.

Germline values: CDR1 SGDLS, CDR2 YYNGEE. Trimming pared 0 bases from V and 5 bases from J, leaving 17 bases between. This CDR3 is 16 amino acids long. Under the authors' procedure: Using reference gene primer amplification, nucleated cell counts were estimated. TCRdb keeps only in-frame clones here, not all; method: immunoSEQ multiplex PCR. The DNA was the basis for D and trimming; V, J and clone size are from that table. The sample lists roughly 70,000 clones, roughly 86% occurring once. V and J are TRBV9 and TRBJ1-2; TRBD1 might be the D (5 bases). Sequencing was done on a sample of peripheral blood. The TCR originated in a man between 65 and 85 years old with active COVID-19. The DNA of the CDR3 is TGTGCCAGCAGCGTAGCGGCAGGGAGGTCGGGGTATGGCTACACCTTC. It codes for CASSVAAGRSGYGYTF.